These 15 T cell receptor beta chains were all obtained from the same sample, sequenced in a study of control samples from healthy donors and cancer patients (dated by TCRdb to the early 2020s). Library preparation employed the immunoSEQ multiplex PCR assay. TCRdb's version of the immuneACCESS table is confined to in-frame rearrangements and falls short of the full clone set. An unresolved V gene accounts for under half of the shortfall where checked; the remainder is of unknown origin. This sample gives some 100,000 clones in total; around three quarters of them show up just once. The ten top clones hold about 10% of the sample. Source material: blood. Source of these receptors: a woman in her 30s in good health.

This clone has just a few counts. CDR3 in amino acids: CASSQDLSGALAYGYTF. CDR3 in DNA: TGCGCCAGCAGCCAAGATCTTTCGGGGGCGCTGGCTTATGGCTACACCTTC. The V call is TRBV4-3, the J call TRBJ1-2, with a tentative D call TRBD1 (6 bases). Per the germline V gene, CDR1 is LGHNA and CDR2 is YSLEER. V lost 0 bases and J 5 bases, leaving 19 bases between the germline ends. The CDR3 has 17 residues.

With respect to this clone: Other DNA sequences from this sample encode an identical CDR3 as well. The chain joins TRBV29-1 to TRBJ2-6; D is ambiguous. CDR1 and CDR2 (germline): SQVTM, ANQGSEA. V lost 6 bases, J lost 0 bases, and 6 bases lay in between. The CDR3 sequence is 13 residues long. Here the CDR3 reads CSVAPSGANVLTF. The CDR3 DNA reads TGCAGCGTCGCGCCCTCTGGGGCCAACGTCCTGACTTTC.

This clone showed up just a few times. The chain recombines TRBV7-8 with TRBJ2-7, with D tentatively TRBD2 (6 bases). Germline CDR1 and CDR2: SGHVS and FQNEAQ. V shed 3 bases and J shed 1 base, with 13 bases lying between them. The CDR3 covers 15 residues. CDR3 sequence reads: CASSLEGRSSYEQYF. The DNA of the CDR3 is TGTGCCAGCAGCTTGGAGGGACGGTCATCCTACGAGCAGTACTTC.

This clone was counted a single time. The chain combines TRBV30 with TRBJ1-5, with D hard to call. V lost 0 bases, J lost 1 base, and 10 bases lay in between. Per germline, CDR1 GTSNPN and CDR2 SVGIG (reference sequence). The CDR3 length is 15 residues. The CDR3 loop reads CAWSVPMSSNQPQHF. The CDR3 bases are TGTGCCTGGAGTGTACCTATGTCGAGCAATCAGCCCCAGCATTTT.

This chain links TRBV27 with TRBJ1-2; D is possibly TRBD1 (6 bases). Trimming shortened V by 8 bases and J by 4 bases, and 14 bases separated the two germline ends. The germline V gene encodes CDR1 MNHEY and CDR2 SMNVEV (reference sequence). The CDR3 has 13 amino acids. CDR3 sequence reads: CASGLTGAYGYTF. CDR3 nucleotides: TGTGCCAGCGGACTGACAGGCGCCTATGGCTACACCTTC.

This clone turned up a few times. Additional DNA sequences in this sample encode the identical CDR3. The chain employs TRBV2 and TRBJ1-5; D ambiguous. The CDR3 has 14 residues. Trimming pared 6 bases from V and 0 bases from J, leaving 9 bases between. Per germline, CDR1 SNHLY and CDR2 FYNNEI. The CDR3 nucleotides read TGTGCCAGCAGGTTCGGGTATAGCAATCAGCCCCAGCATTTT. Amino acids: CASRFGYSNQPQHF.

The chain employs TRBV6-4 and TRBJ2-1; perhaps TRBD2 as D (5 bases). The CDR3 spans 15 residues. The ends were cut back, 6 bases at V and 3 bases at J, with 15 bases in the middle. CDR1 MRHNA and CDR2 SNTAGT come from the germline V gene. In DNA, the CDR3 is TGTGCCAGCAGCCCTTTGGCGGGTAGCTACAATGAGCAGTTCTTC. It specifies CASSPLAGSYNEQFF.

The J gene is TRBJ2-3, the V gene TRBV19, with 10 bases aligning to TRBD2. Losses at the gene ends were 8 bases for V and 5 bases for J; bases not matched to a gene: 7. Per the germline V gene, CDR1 is LNHDA and CDR2 is SQIVND (reference sequence). There are 14 residues in the CDR3. The CDR3 region is CASASGGAGDTQYF. As DNA, the CDR3 is TGTGCCAGTGCCAGCGGGGGGGCAGGAGATACGCAGTATTTT.

This clone was seen many times. The chain couples TRBV5-1 to TRBJ1-2, with D possibly being TRBD1 (6 bases). V was pared by 2 bases and J by 6 bases, with 8 bases between. This CDR3 is 12 amino acids long. The germline CDR1 and CDR2 sequences are SGHRS and YFSETQ. This CDR3 is CASSLGQNGYTF. The CDR3 nucleotides read TGCGCCAGCAGCTTAGGACAGAATGGCTACACCTTC.

This sequence joins TRBV29-1 and TRBJ2-1; TRBD1 matches 7 bases. Per the germline V gene, CDR1 is SQVTM and CDR2 is ANQGSEA. With 4 bases clipped from V and 4 bases from J, the junction kept 1 base outside the gene matches. The CDR3 extends over 12 amino acids. Here the CDR3 DNA reads TGCAGCGTTGGACAGGGTTACAATGAGCAGTTCTTC. Protein sequence: CSVGQGYNEQFF.

The chain combines TRBV9 with TRBJ2-7; 7 nucleotides line up with TRBD2. Germline lookup yields CDR1 SGDLS and CDR2 YYNGEE. V gave up 0 bases and J gave up 0 bases; unmatched junction bases: 6. The CDR3 runs 16 residues. CDR3: CASSVERDGSSYEQYF. Here the CDR3 DNA reads TGTGCCAGCAGCGTAGAGCGGGACGGCTCCTCCTACGAGCAGTACTTC.

V is TRBV4-1 and J is TRBJ1-2, with 9 nucleotides matching TRBD1. CDR3 length: 15 amino acids. V trimming: 3 bases; J trimming: 2 bases; junction bases outside the gene matches: 4. Germline CDR1 MGHRA, CDR2 YSYEKL. CDR3 protein: CASSQMGQGNYGYTF. CDR3 nucleotide sequence: TGCGCCAGCAGCCAGATGGGACAGGGCAACTATGGCTACACCTTC.

The rearrangement joins TRBV7-9 to TRBJ2-7; TRBD1 aligns across 7 bases. This CDR3 has 12 amino acids. Losses at the gene ends were 5 bases for V and 5 bases for J; bases not matched to a gene: 3. Germline V gives CDR1 SEHNR, CDR2 FQNEAQ (reference sequence). The CDR3 sequence: CASSMTGNEQYF. In DNA form, the CDR3 reads TGTGCCAGCAGCATGACAGGGAACGAGCAGTACTTC.

J is TRBJ1-1 and V is TRBV30; no reliable D call. Trimming shortened V by 3 bases and J by 1 base, and 3 bases separated the two germline ends. The CDR3 runs 11 residues. Per germline, CDR1 GTSNPN and CDR2 SVGIG (reference sequence). CDR3 protein: CAWSRNTEAFF. As DNA, the CDR3 is TGTGCCTGGAGCAGGAACACTGAAGCTTTCTTT. The full variable domain, its missing parts supplied by reference TRBV30 and TRBJ1-1, is SQTIHQWPATLVQPVGSPLSLECTVEGTSNPNLYWYRQAAGRGLQLLFYSVGIGQISSEVPQNLSASRPQDRQFILSSKKLLLSDSGFYLCAWSRNTEAFFGQGTRLTVV.

The rearrangement links TRBV5-4 to TRBJ2-3; the match to TRBD1 covers 7 bases. Trimming removed 3 bases from V and 2 bases from J; junction bases left unmatched: 3. This CDR3 is built from 14 residues. Germline loops: CDR1 SGHNT, CDR2 YYREEE (reference sequence). The CDR3 sequence: CASSSGQTTDTQYF. CDR3 bases: TGTGCCAGCAGCTCGGGACAGACCACAGATACGCAGTATTTT.